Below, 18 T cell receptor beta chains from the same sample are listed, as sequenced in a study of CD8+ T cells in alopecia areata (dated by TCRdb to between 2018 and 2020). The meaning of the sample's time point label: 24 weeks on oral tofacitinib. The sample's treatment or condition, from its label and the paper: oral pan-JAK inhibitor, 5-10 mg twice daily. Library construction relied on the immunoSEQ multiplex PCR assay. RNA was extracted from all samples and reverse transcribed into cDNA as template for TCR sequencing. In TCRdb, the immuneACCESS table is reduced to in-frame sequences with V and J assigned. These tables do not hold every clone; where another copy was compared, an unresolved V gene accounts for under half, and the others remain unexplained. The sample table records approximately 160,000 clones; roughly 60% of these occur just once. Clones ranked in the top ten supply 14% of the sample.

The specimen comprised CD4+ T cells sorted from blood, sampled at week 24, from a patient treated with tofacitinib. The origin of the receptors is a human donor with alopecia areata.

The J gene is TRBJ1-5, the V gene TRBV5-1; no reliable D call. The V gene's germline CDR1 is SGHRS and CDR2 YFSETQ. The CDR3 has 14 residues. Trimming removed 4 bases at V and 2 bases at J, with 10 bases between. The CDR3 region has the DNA TGCGCCAGCAGCGACGGACGGGGCAATCAGCCCCAGCATTTT. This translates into CASSDGRGNQPQHF.

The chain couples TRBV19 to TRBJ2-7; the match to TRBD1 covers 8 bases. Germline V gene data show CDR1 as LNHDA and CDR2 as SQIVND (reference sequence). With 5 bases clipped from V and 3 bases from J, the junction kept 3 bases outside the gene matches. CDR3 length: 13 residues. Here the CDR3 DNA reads TGTGCCAGTAGTCGGGGACAGGTCTACGAGCAGTACTTC. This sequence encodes CASSRGQVYEQYF.

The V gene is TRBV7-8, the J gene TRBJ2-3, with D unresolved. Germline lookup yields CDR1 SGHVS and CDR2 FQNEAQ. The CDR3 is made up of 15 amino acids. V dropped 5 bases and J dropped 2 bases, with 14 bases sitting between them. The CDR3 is CASSRLSSLTDTQYF. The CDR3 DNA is TGTGCCAGCAGCCGCCTATCGTCCCTCACAGATACGCAGTATTTT.

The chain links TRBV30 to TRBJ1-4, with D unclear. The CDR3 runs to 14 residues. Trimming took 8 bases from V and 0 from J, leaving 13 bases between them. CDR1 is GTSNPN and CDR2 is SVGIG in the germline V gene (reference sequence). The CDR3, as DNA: TGTGCCGGAGGCAGATATGCAACTAATGAAAAACTGTTTTTT. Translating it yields CAGGRYATNEKLFF. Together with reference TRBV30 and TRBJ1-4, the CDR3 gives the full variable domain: SQTIHQWPATLVQPVGSPLSLECTVEGTSNPNLYWYRQAAGRGLQLLFYSVGIGQISSEVPQNLSASRPQDRQFILSSKKLLLSDSGFYLCAGGRYATNEKLFFGSGTQLSVL.

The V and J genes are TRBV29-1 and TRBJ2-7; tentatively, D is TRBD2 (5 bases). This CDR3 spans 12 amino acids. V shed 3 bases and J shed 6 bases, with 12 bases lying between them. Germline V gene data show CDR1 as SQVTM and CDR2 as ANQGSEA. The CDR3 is CSVDEGGGEQYF. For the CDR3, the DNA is TGCAGCGTTGACGAGGGCGGTGGCGAGCAGTACTTC.

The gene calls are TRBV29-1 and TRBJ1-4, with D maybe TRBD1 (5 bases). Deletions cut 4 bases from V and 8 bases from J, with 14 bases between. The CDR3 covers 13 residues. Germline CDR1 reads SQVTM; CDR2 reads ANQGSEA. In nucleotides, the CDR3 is TGCAGCGTTGGAGGGGTCCGCGGGGAAAAACTGTTTTTT. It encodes CSVGGVRGEKLFF.

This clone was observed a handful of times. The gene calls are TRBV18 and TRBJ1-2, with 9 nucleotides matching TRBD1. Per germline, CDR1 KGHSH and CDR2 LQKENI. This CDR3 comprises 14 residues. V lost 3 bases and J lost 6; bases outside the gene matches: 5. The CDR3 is CASSPNRGHNGYTF. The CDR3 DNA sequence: TGTGCCAGCTCACCGAACAGGGGGCACAATGGCTACACCTTC.

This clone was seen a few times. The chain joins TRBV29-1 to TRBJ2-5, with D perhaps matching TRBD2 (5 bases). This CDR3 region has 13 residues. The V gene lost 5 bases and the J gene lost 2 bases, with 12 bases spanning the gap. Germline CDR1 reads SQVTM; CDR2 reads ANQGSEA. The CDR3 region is CSVRGRAQETQYF. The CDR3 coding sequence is TGCAGCGTTCGGGGTCGAGCACAAGAGACCCAGTACTTC.

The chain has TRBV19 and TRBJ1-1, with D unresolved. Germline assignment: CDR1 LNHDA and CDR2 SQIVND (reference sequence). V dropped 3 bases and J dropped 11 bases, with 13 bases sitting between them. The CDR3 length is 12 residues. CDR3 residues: CASSMMKGAAFF. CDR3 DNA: TGTGCCAGTAGTATGATGAAGGGAGCGGCTTTCTTT.

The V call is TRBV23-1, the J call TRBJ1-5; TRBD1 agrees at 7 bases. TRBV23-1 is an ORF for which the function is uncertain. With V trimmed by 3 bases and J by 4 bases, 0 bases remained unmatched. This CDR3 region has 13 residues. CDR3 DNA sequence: TGCGCCAGCAGTCAGGGACAGAATCAGCCCCAGCATTTT. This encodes CASSQGQNQPQHF.

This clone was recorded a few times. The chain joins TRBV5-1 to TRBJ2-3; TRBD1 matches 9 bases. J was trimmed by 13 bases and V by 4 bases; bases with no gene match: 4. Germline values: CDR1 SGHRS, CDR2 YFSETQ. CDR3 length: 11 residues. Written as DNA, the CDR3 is TGCGCCAGCAGCCGGGACAGGGAAAAGTATTTT. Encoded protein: CASSRDREKYF.

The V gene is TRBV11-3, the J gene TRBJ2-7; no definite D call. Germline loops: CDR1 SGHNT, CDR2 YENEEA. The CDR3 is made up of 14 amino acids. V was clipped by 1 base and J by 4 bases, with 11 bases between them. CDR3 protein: CASSLGGSRYEQYF. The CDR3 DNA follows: TGTGCCAGCAGCTTAGGGGGTTCCCGTTACGAGCAGTACTTC.

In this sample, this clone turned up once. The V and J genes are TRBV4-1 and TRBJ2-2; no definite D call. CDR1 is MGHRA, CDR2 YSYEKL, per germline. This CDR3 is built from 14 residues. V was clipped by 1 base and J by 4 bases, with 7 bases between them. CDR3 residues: CASSQVPATGELFF. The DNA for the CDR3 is TGCGCCAGCAGCCAAGTTCCCGCCACCGGGGAGCTGTTTTTT.

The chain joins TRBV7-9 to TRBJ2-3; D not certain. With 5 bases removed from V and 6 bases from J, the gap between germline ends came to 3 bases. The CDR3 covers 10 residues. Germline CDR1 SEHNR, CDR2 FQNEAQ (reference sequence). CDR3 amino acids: CASSGDTQYF. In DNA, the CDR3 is TGTGCCAGCAGCGGCGATACGCAGTATTTT.

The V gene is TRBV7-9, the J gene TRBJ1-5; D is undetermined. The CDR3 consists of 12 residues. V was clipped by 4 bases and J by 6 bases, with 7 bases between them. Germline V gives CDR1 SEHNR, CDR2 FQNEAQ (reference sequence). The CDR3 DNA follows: TGTGCCAGCAGCTCCTTTAGTCAGCCCCAGCATTTT. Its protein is CASSSFSQPQHF.

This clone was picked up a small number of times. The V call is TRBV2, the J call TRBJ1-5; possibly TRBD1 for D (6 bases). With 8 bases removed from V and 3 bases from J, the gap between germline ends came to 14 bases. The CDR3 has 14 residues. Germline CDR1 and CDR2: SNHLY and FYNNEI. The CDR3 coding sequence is TGTGCCAGCCACCTAACAGGGACCAATCAGCCCCAGCATTTT. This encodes CASHLTGTNQPQHF.

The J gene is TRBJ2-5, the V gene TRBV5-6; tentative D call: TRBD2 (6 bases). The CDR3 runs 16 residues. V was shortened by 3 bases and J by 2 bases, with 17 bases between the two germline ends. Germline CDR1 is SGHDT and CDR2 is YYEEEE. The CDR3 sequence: CASSWGLPGEQETQYF. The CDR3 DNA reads TGTGCCAGCAGCTGGGGCCTTCCGGGAGAACAAGAGACCCAGTACTTC. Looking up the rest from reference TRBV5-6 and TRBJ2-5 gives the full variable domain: DAGVTQSPTHLIKTRGQQVTLRCSPKSGHDTVSWYQQALGQGPQFIFQYYEEEERQRGNFPDRFSGHQFPNYSSELNVNALLLGDSALYLCASSWGLPGEQETQYFGPGTRLLVL.

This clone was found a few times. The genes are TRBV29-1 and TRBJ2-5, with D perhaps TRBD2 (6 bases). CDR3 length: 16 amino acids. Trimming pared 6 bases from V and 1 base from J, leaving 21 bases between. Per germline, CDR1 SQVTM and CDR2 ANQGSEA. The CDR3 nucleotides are TGCAGCGTGGATCCCCGGGGAGGAGGTAGCCAAGAGACCCAGTACTTC. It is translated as CSVDPRGGGSQETQYF.